This passage covers 27 T cell receptor beta chains from one sample sequenced in a study of cytomegalovirus exposure and HLA in healthy donors. Researchers ran the PCR with 60 Vbeta and 13 Jbeta primers. This table comes from immunoSEQ multiplex PCR, and its TCRdb copy is limited to in-frame clones, with some not included. The sample has 55,000 to 75,000 clones, 62% seen once. Sequencing was carried out using PBMCs. All receptors come from a man between 25 and 39 years old in good health and CMV-seronegative.

J is TRBJ1-1 and V is TRBV29-1; D unclear. Germline CDR1 reads SQVTM; CDR2 reads ANQGSEA. Trimming took off 4 bases at V and 8 bases at J, with 11 bases between the two ends. The CDR3 totals 11 residues. The DNA of the CDR3 is TGCAGCGTTGTCAGAGAGGAGGAAGCTTTCTTT. Protein: CSVVREEEAFF.

DNA for the CDR3: TGTGCCAGCTCACCCGACAGGGGGTCGGGAAACACCATATATTTT. It is translated as CASSPDRGSGNTIYF. The chain carries TRBV18 and TRBJ1-3; TRBD1 agrees at 9 bases. Germline V gene sequence: CDR1 KGHSH, CDR2 LQKENI. The CDR3 covers 15 residues. V trimming: 3 bases; J trimming: 4 bases; junction bases outside the gene matches: 4.

CDR3: CARSLAGTGSYGYTF. The CDR3 nucleotides are TGTGCCAGAAGCTTGGCAGGGACAGGATCCTATGGCTACACCTTC. The chain joins TRBV5-3 to TRBJ1-2, with 8 bases aligning to TRBD1. TRBV5-3 qualifies as an ORF whose function is uncertain. This CDR3 contains 15 residues. Germline trimming cut 0 bases from V and 4 bases from J; bases unmatched to any gene: 5.

The chain couples TRBV2 to TRBJ2-2; 8 bases line up with TRBD1. The V gene end was trimmed by 6 bases and the J gene end by 4 bases; junction bases not matched to a gene: 10. The length of the CDR3 is 16 residues. CDR1 is SNHLY and CDR2 is FYNNEI in the germline V gene. This CDR3 is CASSLDRGKSTGELFF. The CDR3, as DNA: TGTGCCAGCAGCCTAGACAGGGGAAAAAGCACCGGGGAGCTGTTTTTT. Looking up the rest from reference TRBV2 and TRBJ2-2 gives the full variable domain: EPEVTQTPSHQVTQMGQEVILRCVPISNHLYFYWYRQILGQKVEFLVSFYNNEISEKSEIFDDQFSVERPDGSNFTLKIRSTKLEDSAMYFCASSLDRGKSTGELFFGEGSRLTVL.

This clone has more than one count but fewer than ten. The chain links TRBV7-9 to TRBJ1-4, with 11 bases matching TRBD1. Germline V gene data show CDR1 as SEHNR and CDR2 as FQNEAQ (reference sequence). The trim removed 4 bases at V and 8 bases at J, leaving 6 bases unmatched. This CDR3 is built from 15 residues. DNA for the CDR3: TGTGCCAGCAGCTCGGACAGGGGGCCTCCCGAAAAACTGTTTTTT. It yields the protein CASSSDRGPPEKLFF.

The J gene is TRBJ1-4, the V gene TRBV6-6; 9 bases map to TRBD1. This CDR3 contains 14 residues. Trimming took 7 bases from V and 7 from J; bases not matched to a gene: 7. Germline V gene sequence: CDR1 MNHNY, CDR2 SVGAGI (reference sequence). The CDR3 bases are TGTGCCAGCACCCGACAGGGGGGAGGTGAAAAACTGTTTTTT. Protein product: CASTRQGGGEKLFF.

The chain carries TRBV5-1 and TRBJ1-6, with 10 positions matching TRBD1. The V gene's germline CDR1 is SGHRS and CDR2 YFSETQ. V shed 5 bases and J 7 bases; nucleotides not matched to a gene: 3. The CDR3 is 14 residues long. CDR3 DNA: TGCGCCAGCAGGTGGACAGGGGGAAATTCACCCCTCCACTTT. This encodes CASRWTGGNSPLHF.

V gene TRBV10-2 combines with J gene TRBJ2-5; 7 bases align to TRBD1. The junction had 6 bases not matched to a gene; V was cut back by 3 bases and J by 5 bases. Germline values: CDR1 WSHSY, CDR2 SAAADI. This CDR3 is 14 amino acids long. The CDR3 reads CASSEQGFMETQYF. The CDR3 region has the DNA TGCGCCAGCAGTGAACAGGGGTTCATGGAGACCCAGTACTTC.

In this sample, this clone turned up a few times. V is TRBV9 and J is TRBJ1-3; perhaps TRBD1 as D (5 bases). The V gene lost 0 bases and the J gene lost 3 bases, with 7 bases spanning the gap. CDR3 length: 14 residues. Germline CDR1 reads SGDLS; CDR2 reads YYNGEE. This CDR3 reads CASSVDRNGNTIYF. CDR3 DNA: TGTGCCAGCAGCGTAGACAGGAATGGAAACACCATATATTTT.

This chain connects TRBV7-2 to TRBJ1-1; D gene ambiguous. The CDR3 extends over 13 amino acids. The germline CDR1 and CDR2 sequences are SGHTA and FQGNSA. Trimming took off 5 bases at V and 0 bases at J, with 7 bases between the two ends. The CDR3 DNA reads as TGTGCCAGCAGCCTTGAGATGAACACTGAAGCTTTCTTT. It encodes CASSLEMNTEAFF.

The chain links TRBV5-4 to TRBJ2-5, with D uncertain. CDR3 length equals 14 residues. Between the trimmed V and J ends, which lost 0 bases and 0 bases, there was a span of 6 bases. Per the germline V gene, CDR1 is SGHNT and CDR2 is YYREEE (reference sequence). CDR3 DNA: TGTGCCAGCAGCTTGGGGAGCAACCAAGAGACCCAGTACTTC. As protein: CASSLGSNQETQYF.

The chain combines TRBV25-1 with TRBJ1-2; TRBD1 is a possible D gene (5 bases). The ends were cut back, 3 bases at V and 0 bases at J, with 8 bases in the middle. CDR1 is MGHDK and CDR2 is SYGVNS in the germline V gene. The length of the CDR3 is 14 residues. The CDR3: CASSEQGPNYGYTF. The CDR3 coding sequence is TGTGCCAGCAGTGAGCAGGGCCCTAACTATGGCTACACCTTC.

The V and J genes are TRBV6-5 and TRBJ1-1; maybe TRBD1 (6 bases). V was shortened by 0 bases and J by 4 bases, with 15 bases between the two germline ends. This CDR3 is 16 amino acids long. Germline assignment: CDR1 MNHEY and CDR2 SVGAGI. CDR3 region: CASSYSFIRGATEAFF. The CDR3 bases are TGTGCCAGCAGTTACTCGTTCATCAGGGGTGCCACTGAAGCTTTCTTT.

The DNA for the CDR3 is TGTGCCAGCAGTCTAAGGGGAGGCAACACTGAAGCTTTCTTT. It specifies CASSLRGGNTEAFF. The rearrangement joins TRBV11-2 to TRBJ1-1; maybe TRBD1 (5 bases). With 6 bases removed from V and 2 bases from J, the gap between germline ends came to 13 bases. Germline lookup yields CDR1 SGHAT and CDR2 FQNNGV. The CDR3 extends over 14 amino acids. Full variable domain (outside the CDR3, taken from reference TRBV11-2 and TRBJ1-1): EAGVAQSPRYKIIEKRQSVAFWCNPISGHATLYWYQQILGQGPKLLIQFQNNGVVDDSQLPKDRFSAERLKGVDSTLKIQPAKLEDSAVYLCASSLRGGNTEAFFGQGTRLTVV.

This chain links TRBV6-5 with TRBJ2-7, with 12 bases matching TRBD2. This CDR3 comprises 15 residues. V trimming: 1 base; J trimming: 7 bases; junction bases outside the gene matches: 5. Germline-derived CDR1 and CDR2 are MNHEY and SVGAGI. Here the CDR3 reads CASSYWTSGDAEQYF. The CDR3 nucleotides read TGTGCCAGCAGTTACTGGACTAGCGGGGACGCGGAGCAGTACTTC.

The chain is built from TRBV6-1 and TRBJ2-7; the match to TRBD1 covers 8 bases. This CDR3 has 14 residues. The germline CDR1 and CDR2 sequences are MNHNS and SASEGT. The V gene end was trimmed by 1 base and the J gene end by 5 bases; junction bases not matched to a gene: 4. The DNA for the CDR3 is TGTGCCAGCAGTGAAGGGACAGGGACCCACGAGCAGTACTTC. This codes for CASSEGTGTHEQYF.

The chain links TRBV30 to TRBJ2-1, with D uncertain. Per the germline V gene, CDR1 is GTSNPN and CDR2 is SVGIG (reference sequence). The CDR3 loop spans 14 amino acids. V was clipped by 1 base and J by 9 bases, with 16 bases between them. CDR3 coding DNA: TGTGCCTGGAGTGACTCTTCCCTCCATGCTGAGCAGTTCTTC. Its translation is CAWSDSSLHAEQFF.

This chain links TRBV15 with TRBJ2-5; TRBD2 is a possible D gene (5 bases). Trimming removed 2 bases at V and 4 bases at J, with 17 bases between. CDR1 LNHNV and CDR2 YYDKDF come from the germline V gene (reference sequence). There are 16 residues in the CDR3. The CDR3 region is CATSRPRGRHGETQYF. In DNA, the CDR3 is TGTGCCACCAGCAGACCCCGAGGGCGACATGGAGAGACCCAGTACTTC.

The chain uses TRBV9 and TRBJ1-1; 9 positions agree with TRBD1. This CDR3 is 16 amino acids long. Germline loops: CDR1 SGDLS, CDR2 YYNGEE. V trimming: 2 bases; J trimming: 0 bases; junction bases outside the gene matches: 5. CDR3 in amino acids: CASSVTDRGLNTEAFF. CDR3 DNA sequence: TGTGCCAGCAGCGTTACGGACAGGGGTCTGAACACTGAAGCTTTCTTT.

The chain is built from TRBV7-2 and TRBJ2-5; D is ambiguous. The CDR3 is 13 amino acids. V lost 4 bases, J lost 4 bases, and 10 bases lay in between. Germline V gives CDR1 SGHTA, CDR2 FQGNSA. CDR3 protein: CASSSPPRETQYF. The DNA of the CDR3 is TGTGCCAGCAGCTCCCCTCCCAGAGAGACCCAGTACTTC.

CDR3 DNA: TGTGCCAGCAGCCAAGATATGGCTAGCGGTTTAAACGAGCAGTACTTC. This translates into CASSQDMASGLNEQYF. The chain joins TRBV4-2 to TRBJ2-7; 7 nucleotides match TRBD2. Losses at the gene ends were 0 bases for V and 5 bases for J; bases not matched to a gene: 10. The CDR3 contains 16 residues. The germline CDR1 and CDR2 sequences are LGHNA and YNFKEQ.

This clone was detected a few times. V and J are TRBV7-2 and TRBJ2-5; 7 bases align to TRBD1. V lost 10 bases and J lost 2; bases outside the gene matches: 1. The CDR3 contains 11 residues. In germline, CDR1 is SGHTA, CDR2 FQGNSA. Here the CDR3 reads CATGQQETQYF. The CDR3 DNA reads TGTGCCACGGGACAGCAAGAGACCCAGTACTTC.

This sequence joins TRBV6-5 and TRBJ2-7; TRBD1 might be the D (6 bases). V lost 4 bases and J 2 bases, leaving 12 bases between the germline ends. From germline, CDR1 is MNHEY and CDR2 SVGAGI. The CDR3 runs to 14 residues. CDR3 sequence (DNA): TGTGCCAGCAGTTCCAGGGGAGAAGCCTACGAGCAGTACTTC. Protein sequence: CASSSRGEAYEQYF.

The CDR3 spells CASSLDRDGYTF. The CDR3 region has the DNA TGTGCCAGCAGCCTGGACAGGGACGGCTACACCTTC. This chain connects TRBV6-5 to TRBJ1-2; 8 bases line up with TRBD1. The CDR3 has 12 residues. CDR1 is MNHEY and CDR2 is SVGAGI in the germline V gene. Unmatched junction bases numbered 5, after V lost 6 bases and J lost 8 bases.

A single count supports this clone. The V gene is TRBV7-6, the J gene TRBJ2-3; D might be TRBD1 (6 bases). Germline loops: CDR1 SGHVS, CDR2 FNYEAQ. CDR3 length: 14 amino acids. V lost 1 base to trimming and J lost 1 base, with 6 bases between them. The CDR3 sequence: CASSLDRGTDTQYF. The CDR3 nucleotides are TGTGCCAGCAGCTTAGACAGGGGCACAGATACGCAGTATTTT.

The V and J genes are TRBV11-2 and TRBJ1-1; a possible D gene is TRBD1 (6 bases). Germline CDR1 is SGHAT and CDR2 is FQNNGV. CDR3 length: 13 amino acids. The V and J ends lost 5 bases and 2 bases respectively, with 9 bases between them. Written as DNA, the CDR3 is TGTGCCAGCAGCAAGGACAGAAACACTGAAGCTTTCTTT. It encodes CASSKDRNTEAFF.

The chain recombines TRBV4-2 with TRBJ2-3, with 7 nucleotides matching TRBD2. Per germline, CDR1 LGHNA and CDR2 YNFKEQ. J gave up 1 base and V 1 base, and 5 bases lay outside the gene matches. There are 16 residues in the CDR3. The chain's CDR3 is CASSQAFGGGTDTQYF. The CDR3 coding sequence is TGTGCCAGCAGCCAAGCGTTTGGGGGGGGCACAGATACGCAGTATTTT.